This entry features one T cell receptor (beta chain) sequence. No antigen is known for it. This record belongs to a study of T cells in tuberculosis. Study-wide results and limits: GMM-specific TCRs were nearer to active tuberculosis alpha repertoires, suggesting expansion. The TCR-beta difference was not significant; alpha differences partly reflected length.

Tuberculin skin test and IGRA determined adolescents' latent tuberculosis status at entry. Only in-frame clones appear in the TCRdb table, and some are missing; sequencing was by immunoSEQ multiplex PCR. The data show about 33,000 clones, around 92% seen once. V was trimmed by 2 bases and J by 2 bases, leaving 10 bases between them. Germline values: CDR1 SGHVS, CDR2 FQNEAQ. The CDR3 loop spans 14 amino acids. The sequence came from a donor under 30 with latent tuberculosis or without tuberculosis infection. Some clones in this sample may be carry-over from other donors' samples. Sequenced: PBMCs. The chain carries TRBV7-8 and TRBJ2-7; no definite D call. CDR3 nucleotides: TGTGCCAGCAGCTTACCTACTTCGACCTACGAGCAGTACTTC. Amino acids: CASSLPTSTYEQYF.